This TCR beta chain was sequenced for a study of cytomegalovirus exposure and HLA in healthy donors. Broader study findings: A later analysis showed that HLA-associated TCR beta chains had undergone more clonal expansion than equally common others. Most TCR sequences were rare, but some public TCRs occurred in many donors.

Deletions cut 10 bases from V and 0 bases from J, with 28 bases between. The CDR3 has 19 amino acids. Germline-derived CDR1 and CDR2 are SGHVS and FQNEAQ. Concerning this clone itself: Antigen: not known.

PCR used 60 Vbeta primers and 13 Jbeta primers. Profiling relied on immunoSEQ multiplex PCR, and the TCRdb table lists in-frame clones only, not all of them. The table records 150,000 to 200,000 clones, 60% to 80% of them present only once. Healthy bone marrow donors made up the cohort. The chain recombines TRBV7-8 with TRBJ2-1, with a weak D call TRBD1 (5 bases). Sequencing was done on a sample of PBMCs. The sequence was obtained from a woman aged 50 to 60 in good health and CMV-seropositive. CDR3 bases: TGTGCCACCTCTCACCCCCTTAGGGGCATTTTCAGCTCCTACAATGAGCAGTTCTTC. This translates into CATSHPLRGIFSSYNEQFF. The full variable domain, with the rest looked up from reference TRBV7-8 and TRBJ2-1, is GAGVSQSPRYKVAKRGQDVALRCDPISGHVSLFWYQQALGQGPEFLTYFQNEAQLDKSGLPSDRFFAERPEGSVSTLKIQRTQQEDSAVYLCATSHPLRGIFSSYNEQFFGPGTRLTVL.